Sequencing of this TCR beta chain was carried out in a study of siplizumab effects on memory and regulatory T cells. Points from the study as a whole: Mappable alloreactive CD4+ clones averaged about 74% Treg-derived with siplizumab versus 26.9% in controls.

The protocol was immunoSEQ multiplex PCR, while the TCRdb copy is restricted to in-frame clones and leaves out a portion. The data hold about 64,000 clones, with roughly 96% observed a single time. Germline loops: CDR1 LNHNV, CDR2 YYDKDF (reference sequence). There are 15 residues in the CDR3. Trimming pared 2 bases from V and 3 bases from J, leaving 13 bases between. To note about this clone: Its antigen remains unidentified.

The sample consisted of naive CD8+ T cells sorted from blood. This chain connects TRBV15 to TRBJ1-1; D unresolved. The sequence was obtained from a human donor in good health. The CDR3 coding sequence is TGTGCCACCAGCAGACCCTATAGACACGACACTGAAGCTTTCTTT. Its translation: CATSRPYRHDTEAFF.